This TCR beta chain derives from a study of cytomegalovirus exposure and HLA in healthy donors. Turning to the study itself: Most donors, roughly 84% of roughly 400 genotyped, fell in the Caucasian-associated ancestry cluster. Overall study results and limits: The authors later linked a missense DCLRE1C variant to TCR beta V- and J-gene trimming. Cytomegalovirus association was assigned to more than 150 TCR beta chains.

CDR1 and CDR2 (germline): GTSNPN, SVGIG (reference sequence). CDR3 length: 15 amino acids. With 5 bases clipped from V and 4 bases from J, the junction kept 7 bases outside the gene matches. In the case of this clone: Its antigen remains unidentified.

With 60 Vbeta and 13 Jbeta primers, the PCR was carried out. The method was immunoSEQ multiplex PCR; TCRdb's version includes in-frame clones alone and lacks a portion of them. The table has approximately 170,000 clones, around 77% seen once. The chain joins TRBV30 to TRBJ2-1, with 11 positions matching TRBD2. Sequencing was performed on PBMCs. This clonotype was obtained from a woman in her twenties or thirties in good health and CMV-seropositive. CDR3 residues: CAWGPPSGGYNEQFF. The CDR3 DNA follows: TGTGCCTGGGGCCCCCCTAGCGGGGGGTACAATGAGCAGTTCTTC.